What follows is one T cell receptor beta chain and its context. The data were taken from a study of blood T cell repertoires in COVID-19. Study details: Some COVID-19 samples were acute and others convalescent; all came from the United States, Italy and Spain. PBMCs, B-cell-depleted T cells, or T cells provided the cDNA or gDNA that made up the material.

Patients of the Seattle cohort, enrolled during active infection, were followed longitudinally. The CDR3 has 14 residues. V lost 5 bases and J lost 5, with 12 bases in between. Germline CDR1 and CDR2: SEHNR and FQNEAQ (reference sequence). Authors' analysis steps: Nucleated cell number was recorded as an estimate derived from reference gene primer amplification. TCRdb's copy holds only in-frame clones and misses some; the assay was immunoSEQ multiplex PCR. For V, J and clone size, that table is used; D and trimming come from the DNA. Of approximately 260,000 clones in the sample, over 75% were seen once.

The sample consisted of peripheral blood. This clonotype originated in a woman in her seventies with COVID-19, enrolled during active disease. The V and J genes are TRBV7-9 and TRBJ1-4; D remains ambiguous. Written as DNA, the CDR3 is TGTGCCAGCAGCCCCCGAGCGGGCAATGAAAAACTGTTTTTT. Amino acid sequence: CASSPRAGNEKLFF.